Below are 13 T cell receptor beta chains sequenced from a single sample in a study of Ad26.COV2.S vaccination and SARS-CoV-2 variants. The treatment denotes: 15 to 20 received Ad26.COV2.S at low or high dose, single or two shots; 5 received placebo; per-sample allocation not given. On day 63 after the first injection, vaccine and placebo recipients gave samples. Assay: immunoSEQ multiplex PCR; the TCRdb copy retains only in-frame clones and omits some. The repertoire holds roughly 390,000 clones, with around nine tenths as singletons. The material sequenced was peripheral blood, taken in a trial of Ad26.COV2.S vaccine versus placebo. All receptors come from a person aged 18-65 years who received the Ad26.COV2.S COVID-19 vaccine or a placebo.

The rearrangement joins TRBV7-8 to TRBJ1-1; D perhaps matches TRBD1 (6 bases). The CDR3 length is 13 residues. The ends were cut back, 3 bases at V and 5 bases at J, with 10 bases in the middle. Germline V gives CDR1 SGHVS, CDR2 FQNEAQ. In DNA form, the CDR3 reads TGTGCCAGCAGCTTTGGGGGGCCAACTGAAGCTTTCTTT. Translating it yields CASSFGGPTEAFF.

The chain uses TRBV18 and TRBJ2-7; perhaps TRBD1 as D (5 bases). Germline-derived CDR1 and CDR2 are KGHSH and LQKENI. The V and J ends lost 2 bases and 7 bases respectively, with 15 bases between them. The CDR3 length is 14 residues. The CDR3 region is CASSPGARTGEQYF. The CDR3 region has the DNA TGTGCCAGCTCACCAGGGGCCAGGACCGGTGAGCAGTACTTC.

V and J are TRBV19 and TRBJ1-5, with TRBD1 matching over 9 bases. CDR3 size: 15 residues. In germline, CDR1 is LNHDA, CDR2 SQIVND (reference sequence). V gave up 7 bases and J gave up 5 bases; unmatched junction bases: 9. The CDR3 nucleotides read TGTGCCAGTACCGAGGACAGGGGAGGCGATCAGCCCCAGCATTTT. Protein product: CASTEDRGGDQPQHF.

The rearrangement links TRBV7-9 to TRBJ1-1; D call uncertain. Germline-derived CDR1 and CDR2 are SEHNR and FQNEAQ (reference sequence). V lost 6 bases and J lost 5, with 7 bases in between. The CDR3 length is 11 residues. The CDR3 spells CASRQGTEAFF. The CDR3 DNA reads as TGTGCCAGCAGACAAGGGACTGAAGCTTTCTTT.

This rearrangement joins TRBV10-3 to TRBJ1-1; the D is unclear. Germline CDR1 is ENHRY and CDR2 is SYGVKD. The germline V and J ends were trimmed by 7 bases and 0 bases, with 15 bases remaining between them. The CDR3 has 15 residues. This chain's CDR3 is CAITKEQFMNTEAFF. The CDR3 coding sequence is TGTGCCATCACCAAGGAGCAGTTCATGAACACTGAAGCTTTCTTT.

This chain connects TRBV2 to TRBJ1-1; 10 bases line up with TRBD1. The V gene end was trimmed by 6 bases and the J gene end by 9 bases; junction bases not matched to a gene: 4. This CDR3 is 12 amino acids long. Germline CDR1 and CDR2: SNHLY and FYNNEI. In DNA, the CDR3 is TGTGCCAGCAGCGCGACAGGGGGCAAAGCTTTCTTT. Translated: CASSATGGKAFF.

The rearrangement uses TRBV7-2 and TRBJ2-3; the match to TRBD2 covers 10 bases. The CDR3 runs 18 residues. V trimming: 4 bases; J trimming: 0 bases; junction bases outside the gene matches: 10. CDR1 and CDR2 (germline): SGHTA, FQGNSA. CDR3 DNA sequence: TGTGCCAGCAGCTACCTAGCGGGGGCCGCCTTTAGCACAGATACGCAGTATTTT. It codes for CASSYLAGAAFSTDTQYF.

V and J are TRBV14 and TRBJ2-2; TRBD1 might be the D (5 bases). This CDR3 spans 14 amino acids. The germline V and J ends were trimmed by 4 bases and 7 bases, with 13 bases remaining between them. Germline values: CDR1 SGHDN, CDR2 FVKESK. The CDR3 DNA reads TGTGCCAGCAGCCCCAGGCCAGGGAACGGGGAGCTGTTTTTT. Its protein is CASSPRPGNGELFF.

The V call is TRBV7-2, the J call TRBJ1-1; 9 bases match TRBD1. This CDR3 spans 15 amino acids. CDR1 is SGHTA and CDR2 is FQGNSA in the germline V gene. With 4 bases clipped from V and 1 base from J, the junction kept 4 bases outside the gene matches. CDR3 bases: TGTGCCAGCAGCTACCCGACAGGGGGGAACACTGAAGCTTTCTTT. It yields the protein CASSYPTGGNTEAFF.

The chain links TRBV10-2 to TRBJ2-2, with D possibly matching TRBD1 (6 bases). The germline V gene encodes CDR1 WSHSY and CDR2 SAAADI. The CDR3 contains 13 residues. Trimming removed 10 bases at V and 6 bases at J, with 15 bases between. Here the CDR3 reads CATVQGNSGELFF. The CDR3 DNA follows: TGCGCCACGGTACAGGGTAATTCCGGGGAGCTGTTTTTT.

The V call is TRBV6-5, the J call TRBJ2-5; possible D gene TRBD2, 5 bases. V lost 6 bases and J 7 bases, leaving 18 bases between the germline ends. Looked up from germline, CDR1 is MNHEY and CDR2 is SVGAGI. This CDR3 comprises 14 residues. The CDR3 loop reads CASRTHQIGGTQYF. The CDR3 DNA is TGTGCCAGCAGGACACACCAGATCGGAGGGACCCAGTACTTC.

The chain is built from TRBV20-1 and TRBJ1-2, with 10 bases matching TRBD1. The CDR3 consists of 16 residues. Per germline, CDR1 DFQATT and CDR2 SNEGSKA (reference sequence). V trimming: 3 bases; J trimming: 1 base; junction bases outside the gene matches: 8. CDR3 DNA sequence: TGCAGTGCTAGTCGGACAGGGGGAATCGGTAACTATGGCTACACCTTC. Encoded protein: CSASRTGGIGNYGYTF.

The V and J genes are TRBV7-2 and TRBJ2-1; 8 bases agree with TRBD2. Trimming took 3 bases from V and 0 from J; bases not matched to a gene: 7. The CDR3 contains 17 residues. Per the germline V gene, CDR1 is SGHTA and CDR2 is FQGNSA. The CDR3 nucleotides read TGTGCCAGCAGCTTTGTAGGCGGGGGGCGCTCCTACAATGAGCAGTTCTTC. Translated: CASSFVGGGRSYNEQFF.